The 13 T cell receptor beta chains below come from one sample, sequenced in a study of T cell changes during pregnancy in multiple sclerosis. Here immunoSEQ multiplex PCR was the method, and the copy in TCRdb shows in-frame clones only, minus some. Found here are around 69,000 clones, over 75% of them singletons; the top ten hold about 5.8%. The sequences come from CD8+ T cells from peripheral blood mononuclear cells, collected before pregnancy. Source of these receptors: a female donor with multiple sclerosis, enrolled in a pregnancy study.

In this sample, this clone turned up many times. This sequence joins TRBV18 and TRBJ1-6; TRBD1 agrees at 7 bases. Losses at the gene ends were 4 bases for V and 3 bases for J; bases not matched to a gene: 6. This CDR3 comprises 16 residues. Germline V gene lookup returns CDR1 KGHSH and CDR2 LQKENI. CDR3 amino acids: CASSQSGQLYNSPLHF. The CDR3, as DNA: TGTGCCAGCTCACAGTCGGGACAGCTCTATAATTCACCCCTCCACTTT.

The chain recombines TRBV5-8 with TRBJ1-1; TRBD1 matches 10 bases. Germline trimming cut 0 bases from V and 8 bases from J; bases unmatched to any gene: 4. The CDR3 loop spans 14 amino acids. Germline assignment: CDR1 SGHTS and CDR2 YDEGEE. CDR3 sequence (DNA): TGTGCCAGCAGCTTGGTAGGGACAGGGGAGGAAGCTTTCTTT. Residues: CASSLVGTGEEAFF.

CDR3 bases: TGTGCCAGCTCACCGGGACAGGGGGTAACTGAAGCTTTCTTT. Protein product: CASSPGQGVTEAFF. The chain employs TRBV18 and TRBJ1-1; 11 nucleotides agree with TRBD1. J was trimmed by 5 bases and V by 3 bases; bases with no gene match: 2. Germline V lookup: CDR1 KGHSH, CDR2 LQKENI. The CDR3 length is 14 residues.

The CDR3 loop is CASSLGQGNDEQYF. CDR3 nucleotides: TGTGCCAGCAGCCTTGGACAGGGGAACGACGAGCAGTACTTC. The rearrangement uses TRBV5-8 and TRBJ2-7; TRBD1 matches at 9 bases. The CDR3 runs 14 residues. From germline, CDR1 is SGHTS and CDR2 YDEGEE. Trimming removed 4 bases from V and 5 bases from J; junction bases left unmatched: 7.

The chain recombines TRBV7-3 with TRBJ2-1; TRBD2 is a possible D gene (6 bases). V gave up 2 bases and J gave up 6 bases, with 8 bases separating them. This CDR3 has 13 amino acids. CDR1 and CDR2 from the germline V gene are SGHTA and FQGTGA. CDR3 sequence reads: CASSLSGGNEQFF. The CDR3 region has the DNA TGTGCCAGCAGCTTATCCGGGGGCAATGAGCAGTTCTTC.

The chain is built from TRBV29-1 and TRBJ2-3, with D perhaps matching TRBD2 (5 bases). Germline loops: CDR1 SQVTM, CDR2 ANQGSEA. The CDR3 totals 12 residues. V lost 1 base to trimming and J lost 7 bases, with 9 bases between them. The CDR3 here is CSVEVDFYTQYF. The CDR3 DNA is TGCAGCGTTGAAGTGGACTTTTATACGCAGTATTTT.

The chain links TRBV7-8 to TRBJ2-7, with D uncertain. The CDR3 length is 17 residues. V lost 1 base, J lost 2 bases, and 18 bases lay in between. Looked up from germline, CDR1 is SGHVS and CDR2 is FQNEAQ. The CDR3 nucleotides read TGTGCCAGCAGCTTAGAATTGCCGAGACATCGACCCTACGAGCAGTACTTC. It translates to CASSLELPRHRPYEQYF. The variable domain in full, completed from reference TRBV7-8 and TRBJ2-7, reads GAGVSQSPRYKVAKRGQDVALRCDPISGHVSLFWYQQALGQGPEFLTYFQNEAQLDKSGLPSDRFFAERPEGSVSTLKIQRTQQEDSAVYLCASSLELPRHRPYEQYFGPGTRLTVT.

The chain is built from TRBV5-8 and TRBJ1-2, with 9 bases fitting TRBD1. Germline values: CDR1 SGHTS, CDR2 YDEGEE. With V trimmed by 3 bases and J by 6 bases, 12 bases remained unmatched. The CDR3 covers 16 residues. The CDR3: CASSYMAGTGWNGYTF. The CDR3 coding sequence is TGTGCCAGCAGCTATATGGCCGGGACAGGGTGGAATGGCTACACCTTC.

This rearrangement joins TRBV7-9 to TRBJ2-7; 7 bases are shared with TRBD1. V gave up 5 bases and J gave up 5 bases; unmatched junction bases: 12. Germline loops: CDR1 SEHNR, CDR2 FQNEAQ (reference sequence). The CDR3 loop spans 15 amino acids. CDR3: CASSARQGQRDEQYF. As DNA, the CDR3 is TGTGCCAGCAGCGCTAGACAGGGCCAACGGGACGAGCAGTACTTC.

In this sample, this clone turned up once. The V and J genes are TRBV29-1 and TRBJ1-2, with TRBD1 matching 7 bases. The CDR3 is made up of 13 amino acids. Trimming cost V 2 bases and J 5 bases; bases outside gene matches: 5. Germline V gene sequence: CDR1 SQVTM, CDR2 ANQGSEA. CDR3 DNA: TGCAGCGTTGAAACAGGGGCTCGGTATGGCTACACCTTC. Amino acids: CSVETGARYGYTF.

This chain uses TRBV19 with TRBJ2-2; TRBD1 matches at 10 bases. From germline, CDR1 is LNHDA and CDR2 SQIVND (reference sequence). V gave up 4 bases and J gave up 3 bases; unmatched junction bases: 8. The CDR3 totals 17 residues. CDR3 coding DNA: TGTGCCAGTAGTACGTCTCCGGACAGGGGGTACACCGGGGAGCTGTTTTTT. This translates into CASSTSPDRGYTGELFF.

As DNA, the CDR3 is TGTGCCAGTAGCTCAAACCCGGGACATAGGTACGAGCAGTACTTC. Its translation is CASSSNPGHRYEQYF. This chain joins TRBV19 and TRBJ2-7, with D possibly being TRBD1 (6 bases). Deletions cut 6 bases from V and 4 bases from J, with 19 bases between. Germline CDR1 reads LNHDA; CDR2 reads SQIVND (reference sequence). The CDR3 runs 15 residues.

The chain joins TRBV28 to TRBJ2-3; 7 positions agree with TRBD1. The CDR3 runs to 14 residues. The J segment lost 0 bases and the V segment lost 6 bases, leaving 3 bases of the junction unmatched. Per germline, CDR1 MDHEN and CDR2 SYDVKM. The CDR3 nucleotides read TGTGCCAGCAGAGAGACAGGGAGCACAGATACGCAGTATTTT. This encodes CASRETGSTDTQYF. Combining the CDR3 with reference TRBV28 and TRBJ2-3 gives the whole variable domain DVKVTQSSRYLVKRTGEKVFLECVQDMDHENMFWYRQDPGLGLRLIYFSYDVKMKEKGDIPEGYSVSREKKERFSLILESASTNQTSMYLCASRETGSTDTQYFGPGTRLTVL.